Shown below are 21 T cell receptor beta chains from a single sample sequenced in a study of cytotoxic CD8 clonotypes in ibrutinib-treated CLL. Method: immunoSEQ multiplex PCR; TCRdb's copy keeps in-frame clones and lacks some. Among around 140,000 clones, 60% to 85% were seen once, and the ten largest hold roughly 4.7%. This sample comprised PBMCs, obtained after 24 months of ibrutinib treatment. These receptors were collected from a human donor with chronic lymphocytic leukemia.

The chain recombines TRBV18 with TRBJ1-1, with 8 bases lining up with TRBD1. Trimming removed 1 base from V and 4 bases from J; junction bases left unmatched: 8. This CDR3 has 16 amino acids. CDR1 and CDR2 from the germline V gene are KGHSH and LQKENI. CDR3: CASSPLQGAGGTEAFF. DNA for the CDR3: TGTGCCAGCTCACCACTCCAGGGGGCAGGAGGCACTGAAGCTTTCTTT.

The J gene is TRBJ2-1, the V gene TRBV9, with 11 bases aligning to TRBD2. Trimming cost V 0 bases and J 7 bases; bases outside gene matches: 9. This CDR3 contains 17 residues. Germline loops: CDR1 SGDLS, CDR2 YYNGEE. The CDR3 DNA follows: TGTGCCAGCAGCGTAGGGGCCCGACTAGCGGGACGGAATGAGCAGTTCTTC. Amino acid sequence: CASSVGARLAGRNEQFF.

The genes are TRBV7-2 and TRBJ1-4; D is ambiguous. The CDR3 extends over 14 amino acids. With 5 bases removed from V and 0 bases from J, the gap between germline ends came to 7 bases. Per the germline V gene, CDR1 is SGHTA and CDR2 is FQGNSA. The CDR3 DNA reads TGTGCCAGCAGCCTCCCGCCAACTAATGAAAAACTGTTTTTT. Its translation is CASSLPPTNEKLFF. The whole variable domain, remainder taken from reference TRBV7-2 and TRBJ1-4, is GAGVSQSPSNKVTEKGKDVELRCDPISGHTALYWYRQSLGQGLEFLIYFQGNSAPDKSGLPSDRFSAERTGGSVSTLTIQRTQQEDSAVYLCASSLPPTNEKLFFGSGTQLSVL.

This chain's CDR3 is CASSLPYNEQFF. The CDR3 nucleotides read TGCGCCAGCAGCTTACCCTACAATGAGCAGTTCTTC. J is TRBJ2-1 and V is TRBV5-1, with D unresolved. Looked up from germline, CDR1 is SGHRS and CDR2 is YFSETQ. Trimming removed 2 bases from V and 2 bases from J, with 2 bases in between. This CDR3 comprises 12 residues.

V gene TRBV5-1 combines with J gene TRBJ2-1; 9 bases are a match to TRBD2. CDR3 size: 15 residues. The V and J ends lost 4 bases and 8 bases, in that order; junction bases with no gene match: 10. CDR1 is SGHRS, CDR2 YFSETQ, per germline. CDR3 loop: CASSPVAGAVDEQFF. The CDR3 DNA sequence: TGCGCCAGCAGCCCTGTAGCGGGGGCGGTTGATGAGCAGTTCTTC.

The V and J genes are TRBV30 and TRBJ1-2, with TRBD1 identical over 8 bases. CDR1 and CDR2 from the germline V gene are GTSNPN and SVGIG (reference sequence). This CDR3 has 16 residues. The trim removed 1 base at V and 2 bases at J, leaving 9 bases unmatched. CDR3 sequence reads: CAWSGPRTGRNYGYTF. The CDR3 DNA is TGTGCCTGGAGTGGGCCTAGGACAGGGAGGAACTATGGCTACACCTTC.

Of note for this clone: One end of the junction does not line up with germline, which may come from a read error. The V and J genes are TRBV7-8 and TRBJ2-3; tentatively, D is TRBD1 or TRBD2 (5 bases each). Germline CDR1 and CDR2: SGHVS and FQNEAQ. The CDR3 extends over 14 amino acids. The CDR3 coding sequence is TGTGCCAGCAGCCCCCGGCCCGGGACCCCATCTCCGGATTTT. Protein: CASSPRPGTPSPDF. The full variable domain, its missing parts supplied by reference TRBV7-8 and TRBJ2-3, is GAGVSQSPRYKVAKRGQDVALRCDPISGHVSLFWYQQALGQGPEFLTYFQNEAQLDKSGLPSDRFFAERPEGSVSTLKIQRTQQEDSAVYLCASSPRPGTPSPDFGPGTRLTVL.

V is TRBV28 and J is TRBJ2-1; D remains unclear. Trimming stripped 6 bases from V and 8 bases from J, with 8 bases between. The germline CDR1 and CDR2 sequences are MDHEN and SYDVKM. The CDR3 consists of 11 residues. CDR3 residues: CASRVLDEQFF. The CDR3, as DNA: TGTGCCAGCAGGGTTCTCGATGAGCAGTTCTTC.

V is TRBV29-1 and J is TRBJ2-3; no firm D call. V was trimmed by 7 bases and J by 3 bases, leaving 14 bases between them. Germline V gives CDR1 SQVTM, CDR2 ANQGSEA. The CDR3 spans 13 residues. The DNA for the CDR3 is TGCAGCGGGATCCCAGGAGATACAGATACGCAGTATTTT. As protein: CSGIPGDTDTQYF.

V usage is TRBV5-6 and J usage is TRBJ1-2; D gene ambiguous. The CDR3 loop spans 12 amino acids. V was trimmed by 4 bases and J by 4 bases, leaving 8 bases between them. Per the germline V gene, CDR1 is SGHDT and CDR2 is YYEEEE. The CDR3 is CASSPDTYGYTF. CDR3 sequence (DNA): TGTGCCAGCAGCCCAGACACCTATGGCTACACCTTC.

The chain recombines TRBV18 with TRBJ2-5; D is uncertain. The CDR3 spans 13 residues. Deletions cut 2 bases from V and 5 bases from J, with 9 bases between. Germline CDR1 and CDR2: KGHSH and LQKENI. The CDR3 bases are TGTGCCAGCTCACCAGTCTCATGGGAGACCCAGTACTTC. Its translation: CASSPVSWETQYF.

The chain is built from TRBV6-5 and TRBJ1-4; D possibly corresponds to TRBD1 (6 bases). The germline V gene has CDR1 MNHEY and CDR2 SVGAGI. The CDR3 loop spans 15 amino acids. Trimming pared 6 bases from V and 4 bases from J, leaving 15 bases between. CDR3 protein: CASSPGGQSNEKLFF. In nucleotides, the CDR3 is TGTGCCAGCAGCCCGGGCGGACAGAGTAATGAAAAACTGTTTTTT.

The chain recombines TRBV25-1 with TRBJ2-2; D is perhaps TRBD2 (6 bases). The CDR3 has 14 residues. Germline loops: CDR1 MGHDK, CDR2 SYGVNS. V was trimmed by 1 base and J by 3 bases, leaving 6 bases between them. CDR3 sequence: CASSEWGDTGELFF. CDR3 DNA: TGTGCCAGCAGTGAATGGGGGGACACCGGGGAGCTGTTTTTT.

The chain employs TRBV15 and TRBJ1-5; D ambiguous. Trimming shortened V by 0 bases and J by 8 bases, and 5 bases separated the two germline ends. This CDR3 region has 12 residues. The germline CDR1 and CDR2 sequences are LNHNV and YYDKDF (reference sequence). The CDR3: CATSRDWEPQHF. CDR3 bases: TGTGCCACCAGCAGAGATTGGGAGCCCCAGCATTTT.

The rearrangement joins TRBV7-9 to TRBJ2-5; 7 nucleotides agree with TRBD2. V dropped 7 bases and J dropped 2; count of bases not matched to a gene: 4. The CDR3 is 13 amino acids. Germline values: CDR1 SEHNR, CDR2 FQNEAQ (reference sequence). CDR3 sequence: CASTRGGQETQYF. The DNA of the CDR3 is TGTGCCAGCACCCGCGGGGGACAAGAGACCCAGTACTTC.

The chain links TRBV7-6 to TRBJ2-7, with 12 bases aligning to TRBD1. Germline CDR1 reads SGHVS; CDR2 reads FNYEAQ. J gave up 4 bases and V 3 bases, and 7 bases lay outside the gene matches. The CDR3 loop spans 16 amino acids. CDR3 DNA: TGTGCCAGCAGCTTTGGTGGGACAGGGGGCCGGTACGAGCAGTACTTC. It translates to CASSFGGTGGRYEQYF.

This chain links TRBV6-1 with TRBJ1-4; D is undetermined. The germline CDR1 and CDR2 sequences are MNHNS and SASEGT. CDR3 length equals 17 residues. V lost 3 bases to trimming and J lost 0 bases, with 14 bases between them. DNA of the CDR3: TGTGCCAGCAGTGACGACGGGGTGTATGCAACTAATGAAAAACTGTTTTTT. Protein sequence: CASSDDGVYATNEKLFF.

J is TRBJ2-3 and V is TRBV7-3; unclear D gene. The V end was cut by 8 bases, the J end by 6 bases, with 12 bases between. Germline V CDR1 and CDR2: SGHTA, FQGTGA. This CDR3 comprises 12 residues. As DNA, the CDR3 is TGTGCCAGCTCGGTGAGCCCCGATACGCAGTATTTT. This translates into CASSVSPDTQYF.

This clone was detected only a few times. The CDR3 spells CASSIRGLLNEQYF. The DNA of the CDR3 is TGTGCCAGTAGTATTCGGGGTCTGTTAAACGAGCAGTACTTC. The J gene is TRBJ2-7, the V gene TRBV19; maybe TRBD2 (5 bases). The CDR3 consists of 14 residues. The germline V gene has CDR1 LNHDA and CDR2 SQIVND (reference sequence). V lost 3 bases, J lost 5 bases, and 14 bases lay in between.

The chain is built from TRBV28 and TRBJ2-4; D unresolved. This CDR3 is built from 13 residues. V was clipped by 5 bases and J by 3 bases, with 8 bases between them. CDR1 is MDHEN, CDR2 SYDVKM, per germline. CDR3 DNA: TGTGCCAGCAGTGGCGGCCACAAAAACATTCAGTACTTC. It yields the protein CASSGGHKNIQYF.

This chain links TRBV10-2 with TRBJ2-7; D might be TRBD2 (6 bases). Trimming left V 11 bases short and J 3 bases short, with 17 bases between. The CDR3 runs to 13 residues. The germline V gene has CDR1 WSHSY and CDR2 SAAADI. The DNA of the CDR3 is TGCGCCGCGGGGCAGGTGGGCTACTACGAGCAGTACTTC. Amino acids: CAAGQVGYYEQYF.